The following is a T cell receptor beta chain sequence with its context. The data stem from a study of T cell changes during pregnancy in multiple sclerosis. The CDR3 runs 14 residues. The germline V gene encodes CDR1 MGHRA and CDR2 YSYEKL. V was pared by 3 bases and J by 2 bases, with 11 bases between. Profiled with immunoSEQ multiplex PCR; TCRdb holds only in-frame clones, not every one. The table has fewer than 90,000 clones, 85% to 95% seen once. V is TRBV4-1 and J is TRBJ2-7, with D tentatively TRBD1 (5 bases). The source is a female donor in good health, enrolled as a control in a pregnancy study. Sequenced material: peripheral blood, taken in the third trimester of pregnancy. The CDR3 nucleotides read TGCGCCAGCAGCCAGACAGCAAATACCTACGAGCAGTACTTC. The encoded protein is CASSQTANTYEQYF.